These T cell receptor beta chains were read from a single sample in a study of post-analysis software for immune sequencing data. One entry per CDR3 protein, called by TCRdb with MiXCR from the PCR reads. The sample lists a few hundred thousand distinct CDR3 sequences, around 36% occurring once. Sequencing was performed on blood. These receptor sequences come from a girl aged 2 to 17 with multiple sclerosis. CDR3s leave out the opening cysteine and the closing phenylalanine or tryptophan.

TRBJ1-2 TRBV9 14 ASSEGDGAANYGYT
TRBJ1-2 TRBV2 11 ASSDRGSYGYT
TRBJ1-1 TRBV29-1 10 SVDSRNTEAF
TRBJ1-5 TRBV20-1 14 SARIPGHGPNQPQH
TRBJ1-2 TRBV6-5 13 ASSYSVTGGGGYT
TRBJ2-3 TRBV24-1 11 ATSGVTEDTQY
TRBJ1-6 TRBV7-8 13 ASSVGQSNNSPLH
TRBJ2-5 TRBV27 14 ASSRRTRLGQETQY
TRBJ2-2 TRBV12-3/TRBV12-4 11 ASSLANTGELF
TRBJ1-1 TRBV12-3/TRBV12-4 12 AGSPGTVNTEAF
TRBJ2-7 TRBV29-1 11 SVAGTVSYEQY
TRBJ1-4 TRBV2 11 ASALIRGEKLF
TRBJ1-6 TRBV7-2 11 ASSQQGHSPLH
TRBJ2-1 TRBV9 11 ASSVELGWEQF
TRBJ2-3 TRBV7-2 16 ASSPRASGGSRTDTQY
TRBJ2-5 TRBV29-1 12 SVGGVGGGETQY
TRBJ2-5 TRBV24-1 12 ATRDGDTPPRQY
TRBJ2-2 TRBV12-3/TRBV12-4 12 ASMRSLNTGELF
TRBJ2-1 TRBV6-5 12 ASSRSGGGNEQF
TRBJ2-5 TRBV4-2 14 ASSQGFEGGSGTQY
TRBJ1-2 TRBV28 11 ASSLPQNYGYT